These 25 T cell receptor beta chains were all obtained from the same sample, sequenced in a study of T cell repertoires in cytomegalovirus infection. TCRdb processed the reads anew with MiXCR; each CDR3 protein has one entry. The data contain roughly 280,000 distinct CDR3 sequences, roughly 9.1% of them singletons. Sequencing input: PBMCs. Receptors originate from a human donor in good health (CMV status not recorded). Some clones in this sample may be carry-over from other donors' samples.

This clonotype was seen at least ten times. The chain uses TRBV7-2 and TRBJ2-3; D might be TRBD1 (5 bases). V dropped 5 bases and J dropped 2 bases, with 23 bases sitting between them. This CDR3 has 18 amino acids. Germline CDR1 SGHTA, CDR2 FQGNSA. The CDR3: CASSQLPPVGVVTDTQYF. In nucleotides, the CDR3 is TGTGCCAGCAGCCAACTCCCACCCGTAGGGGTGGTCACAGATACGCAGTATTTT.

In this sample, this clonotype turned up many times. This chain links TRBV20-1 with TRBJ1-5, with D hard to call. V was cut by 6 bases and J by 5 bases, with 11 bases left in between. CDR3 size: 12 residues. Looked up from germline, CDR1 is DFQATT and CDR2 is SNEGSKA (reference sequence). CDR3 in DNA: TGCAGTGCGGGTAGGGCGGATCAGCCCCAGCATTTT. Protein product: CSAGRADQPQHF.

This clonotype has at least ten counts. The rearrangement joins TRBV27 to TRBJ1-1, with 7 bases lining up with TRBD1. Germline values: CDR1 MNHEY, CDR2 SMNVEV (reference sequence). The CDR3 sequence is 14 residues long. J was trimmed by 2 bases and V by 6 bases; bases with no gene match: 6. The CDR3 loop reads CASRVQGPNTEAFF. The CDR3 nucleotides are TGTGCCAGCAGGGTACAGGGGCCTAACACTGAAGCTTTCTTT.

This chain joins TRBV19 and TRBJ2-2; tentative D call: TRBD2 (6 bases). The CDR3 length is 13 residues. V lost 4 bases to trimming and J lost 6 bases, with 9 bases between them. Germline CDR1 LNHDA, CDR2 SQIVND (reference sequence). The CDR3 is CASSSGDAGELFF. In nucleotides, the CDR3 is TGTGCCAGTAGTAGCGGGGATGCCGGGGAGCTGTTTTTT.

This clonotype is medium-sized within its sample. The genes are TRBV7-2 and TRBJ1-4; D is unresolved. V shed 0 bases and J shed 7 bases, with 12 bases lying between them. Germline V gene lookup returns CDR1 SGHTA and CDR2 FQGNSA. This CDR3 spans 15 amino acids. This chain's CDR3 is CASSLALGSGEKLFF. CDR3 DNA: TGTGCCAGCAGCTTAGCCTTGGGGAGCGGTGAAAAACTGTTTTTT.

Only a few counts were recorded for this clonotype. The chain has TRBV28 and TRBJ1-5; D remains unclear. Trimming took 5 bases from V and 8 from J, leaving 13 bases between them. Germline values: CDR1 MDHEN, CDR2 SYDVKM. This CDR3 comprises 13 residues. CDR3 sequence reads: CASSPSLVEPQHF. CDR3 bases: TGTGCCAGCAGTCCCAGCTTGGTGGAGCCCCAGCATTTT.

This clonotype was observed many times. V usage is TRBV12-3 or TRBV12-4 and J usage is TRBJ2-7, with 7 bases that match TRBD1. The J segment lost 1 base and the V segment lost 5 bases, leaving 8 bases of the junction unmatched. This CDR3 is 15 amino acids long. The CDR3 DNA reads TGTGCCAGCAGTCGCCCGGACAGGATTTCCTACGAGCAGTACTTC. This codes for CASSRPDRISYEQYF.

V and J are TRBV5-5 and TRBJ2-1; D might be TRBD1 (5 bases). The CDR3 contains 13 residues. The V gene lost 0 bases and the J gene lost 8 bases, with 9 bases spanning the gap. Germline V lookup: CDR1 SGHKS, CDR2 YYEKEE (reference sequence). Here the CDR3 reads CASSLARVDEQFF. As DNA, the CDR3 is TGTGCCAGCAGCTTGGCCAGGGTGGATGAGCAGTTCTTC.

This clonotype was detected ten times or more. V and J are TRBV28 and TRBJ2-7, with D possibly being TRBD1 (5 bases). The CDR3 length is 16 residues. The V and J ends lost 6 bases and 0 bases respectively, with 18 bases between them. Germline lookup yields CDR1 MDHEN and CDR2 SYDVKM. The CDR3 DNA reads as TGTGCCAGCAGCCTAGGGGAACAGTGGGTCTCCTACGAGCAGTACTTC. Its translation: CASSLGEQWVSYEQYF.

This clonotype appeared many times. The CDR3: CASSDLPGLKNIQYF. CDR3 sequence (DNA): TGTGCCAGCAGTGACTTGCCGGGACTCAAAAACATTCAGTACTTC. The chain combines TRBV6-8 with TRBJ2-4; D may be TRBD2 (6 bases). The germline CDR1 and CDR2 sequences are MNHGY and SAAAGT. Deletions cut 5 bases from V and 3 bases from J, with 14 bases between. The CDR3 loop spans 15 amino acids.

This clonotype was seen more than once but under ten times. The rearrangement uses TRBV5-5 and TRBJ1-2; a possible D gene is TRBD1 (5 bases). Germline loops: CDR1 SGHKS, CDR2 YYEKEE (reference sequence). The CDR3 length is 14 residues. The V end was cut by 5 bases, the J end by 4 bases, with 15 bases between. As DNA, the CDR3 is TGTGCCAGCAGTCAAGGGGCGGCGGGCTATGGCTACACCTTC. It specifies CASSQGAAGYGYTF. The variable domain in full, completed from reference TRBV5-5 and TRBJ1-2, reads DAGVTQSPTHLIKTRGQQVTLRCSPISGHKSVSWYQQVLGQGPQFIFQYYEKEERGRGNFPDRFSARQFPNYSSELNVNALLLGDSALYLCASSQGAAGYGYTFGSGTRLTVV.

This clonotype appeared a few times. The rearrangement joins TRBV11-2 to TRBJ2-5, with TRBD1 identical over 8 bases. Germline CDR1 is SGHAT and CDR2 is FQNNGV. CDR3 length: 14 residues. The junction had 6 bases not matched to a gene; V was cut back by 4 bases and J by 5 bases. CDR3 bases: TGTGCCAGCAGCTCCTCCAGGGGGCTGGAGACCCAGTACTTC. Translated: CASSSSRGLETQYF. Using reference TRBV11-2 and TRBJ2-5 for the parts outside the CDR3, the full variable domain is EAGVAQSPRYKIIEKRQSVAFWCNPISGHATLYWYQQILGQGPKLLIQFQNNGVVDDSQLPKDRFSAERLKGVDSTLKIQPAKLEDSAVYLCASSSSRGLETQYFGPGTRLLVL.

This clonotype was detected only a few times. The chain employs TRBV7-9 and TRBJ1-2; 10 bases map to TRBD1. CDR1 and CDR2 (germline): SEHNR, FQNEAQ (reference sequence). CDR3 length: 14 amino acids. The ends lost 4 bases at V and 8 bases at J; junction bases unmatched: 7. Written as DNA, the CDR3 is TGTGCCAGCAGCTATGCGGACAGGGGGGAAGGCTACACCTTC. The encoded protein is CASSYADRGEGYTF. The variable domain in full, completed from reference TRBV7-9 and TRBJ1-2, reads DTGVSQNPRHKITKRGQNVTFRCDPISEHNRLYWYRQTLGQGPEFLTYFQNEAQLEKSRLLSDRFSAERPKGSFSTLEIQRTEQGDSAMYLCASSYADRGEGYTFGSGTRLTVV.

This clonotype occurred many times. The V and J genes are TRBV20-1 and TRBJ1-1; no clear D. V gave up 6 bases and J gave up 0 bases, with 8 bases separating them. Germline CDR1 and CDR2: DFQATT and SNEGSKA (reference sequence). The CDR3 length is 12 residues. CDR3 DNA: TGCAGTGCCGGACGTGTGAACACTGAAGCTTTCTTT. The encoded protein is CSAGRVNTEAFF.

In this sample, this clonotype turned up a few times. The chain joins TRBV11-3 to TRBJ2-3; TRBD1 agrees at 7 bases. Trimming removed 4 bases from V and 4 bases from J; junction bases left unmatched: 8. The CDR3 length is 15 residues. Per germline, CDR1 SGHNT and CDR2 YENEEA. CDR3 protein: CASSWGRGKSDTQYF. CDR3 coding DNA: TGTGCCAGCAGCTGGGGCAGGGGGAAGTCAGATACGCAGTATTTT.

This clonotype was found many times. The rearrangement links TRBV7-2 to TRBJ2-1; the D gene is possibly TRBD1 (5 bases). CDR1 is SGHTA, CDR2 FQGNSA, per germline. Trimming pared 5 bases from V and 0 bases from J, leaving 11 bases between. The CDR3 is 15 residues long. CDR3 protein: CASSPRQSSYNEQFF. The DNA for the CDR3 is TGTGCCAGCAGCCCTCGACAGAGCTCCTACAATGAGCAGTTCTTC.

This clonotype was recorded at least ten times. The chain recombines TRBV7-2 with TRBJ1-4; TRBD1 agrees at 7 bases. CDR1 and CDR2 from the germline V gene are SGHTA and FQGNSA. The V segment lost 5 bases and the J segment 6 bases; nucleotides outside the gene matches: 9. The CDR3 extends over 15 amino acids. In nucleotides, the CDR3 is TGTGCCAGCAGCAGGAAGGGGGCGCGGGATGAAAAACTGTTTTTT. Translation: CASSRKGARDEKLFF.

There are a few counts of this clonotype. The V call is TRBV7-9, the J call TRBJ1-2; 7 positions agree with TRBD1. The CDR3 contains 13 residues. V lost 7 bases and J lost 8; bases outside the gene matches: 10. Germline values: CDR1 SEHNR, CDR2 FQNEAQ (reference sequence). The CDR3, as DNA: TGTGCCAGCATCTTCACAGGGGCGCAGGGCTACACCTTC. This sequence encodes CASIFTGAQGYTF.

The CDR3 is CASSIAAGQGETQYF. DNA of the CDR3: TGTGCCAGTAGTATAGCGGCCGGACAGGGAGAGACCCAGTACTTC. The genes are TRBV19 and TRBJ2-5; 8 bases match TRBD1. The CDR3 is made up of 15 amino acids. The germline V gene encodes CDR1 LNHDA and CDR2 SQIVND (reference sequence). J gave up 4 bases and V 1 base, and 5 bases lay outside the gene matches.

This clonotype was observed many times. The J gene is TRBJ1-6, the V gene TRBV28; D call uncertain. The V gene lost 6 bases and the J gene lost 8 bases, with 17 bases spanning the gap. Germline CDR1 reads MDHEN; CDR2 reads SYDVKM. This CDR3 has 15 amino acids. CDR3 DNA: TGTGCCAGCAGCCTACCCCGGGAGGTGGATTCACCCCTCCACTTT. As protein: CASSLPREVDSPLHF.

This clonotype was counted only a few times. This chain's CDR3 is CATSRDAGLAGLPDTQYF. Written as DNA, the CDR3 is TGTGCCACCAGCAGAGATGCCGGACTAGCGGGGCTCCCAGATACGCAGTATTTT. The chain links TRBV15 to TRBJ2-3; 12 nucleotides agree with TRBD2. The CDR3 length is 18 residues. The V gene's germline CDR1 is LNHNV and CDR2 YYDKDF (reference sequence). V shed 0 bases and J 4 bases; nucleotides not matched to a gene: 8. The whole variable domain, filled in from reference TRBV15 and TRBJ2-3, reads DAMVIQNPRYQVTQFGKPVTLSCSQTLNHNVMYWYQQKSSQAPKLLFHYYDKDFNNEADTPDNFQSRRPNTSFCFLDIRSPGLGDTAMYLCATSRDAGLAGLPDTQYFGPGTRLTVL.

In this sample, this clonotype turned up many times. The CDR3 nucleotides read TGTGCCAGCAGTTTAGCAGGTAAAGGGTCCTACGAGCAGTACTTC. Protein sequence: CASSLAGKGSYEQYF. V gene TRBV28 combines with J gene TRBJ2-7; D call uncertain. Per germline, CDR1 MDHEN and CDR2 SYDVKM. The CDR3 extends over 15 amino acids. V was pared by 2 bases and J by 1 base, with 12 bases between.

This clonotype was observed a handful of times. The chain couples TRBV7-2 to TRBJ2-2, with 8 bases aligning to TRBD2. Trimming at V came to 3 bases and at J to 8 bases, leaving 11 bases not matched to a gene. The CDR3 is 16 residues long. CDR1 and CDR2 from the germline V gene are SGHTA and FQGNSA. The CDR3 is CASSFTAGVSRGELFF. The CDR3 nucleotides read TGTGCCAGCAGCTTTACAGCGGGAGTGTCTAGAGGGGAGCTGTTTTTT.

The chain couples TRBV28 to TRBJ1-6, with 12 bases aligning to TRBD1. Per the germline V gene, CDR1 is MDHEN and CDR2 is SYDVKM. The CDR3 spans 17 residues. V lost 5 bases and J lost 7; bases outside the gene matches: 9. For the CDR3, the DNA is TGTGCCAGCAGTCTACCGGGACAGGGGGCGAGAAATTCACCCCTCCACTTT. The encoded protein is CASSLPGQGARNSPLHF.

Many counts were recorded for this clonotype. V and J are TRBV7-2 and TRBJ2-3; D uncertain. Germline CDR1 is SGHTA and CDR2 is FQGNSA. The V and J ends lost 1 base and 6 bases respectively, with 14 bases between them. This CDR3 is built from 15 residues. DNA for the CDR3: TGTGCCAGCAGCTTAGACCCCCAGTTGGGGGATACGCAGTATTTT. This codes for CASSLDPQLGDTQYF.